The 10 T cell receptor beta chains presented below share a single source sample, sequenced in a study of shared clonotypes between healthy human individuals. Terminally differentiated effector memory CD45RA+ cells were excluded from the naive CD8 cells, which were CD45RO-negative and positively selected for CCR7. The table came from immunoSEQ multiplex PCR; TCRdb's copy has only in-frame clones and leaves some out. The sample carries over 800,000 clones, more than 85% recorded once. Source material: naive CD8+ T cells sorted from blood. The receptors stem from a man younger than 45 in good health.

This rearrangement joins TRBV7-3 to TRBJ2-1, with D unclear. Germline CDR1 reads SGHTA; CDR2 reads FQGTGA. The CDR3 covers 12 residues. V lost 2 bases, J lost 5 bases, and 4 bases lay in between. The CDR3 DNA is TGTGCCAGCAGCTTACACCACAATGAGCAGTTCTTC. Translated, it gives CASSLHHNEQFF.

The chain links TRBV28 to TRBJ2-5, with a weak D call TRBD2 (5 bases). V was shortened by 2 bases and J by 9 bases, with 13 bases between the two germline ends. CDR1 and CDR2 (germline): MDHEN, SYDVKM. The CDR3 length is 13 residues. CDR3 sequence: CASSLLGGGPQYF. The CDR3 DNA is TGTGCCAGCAGTTTACTCGGAGGAGGACCCCAGTACTTC.

CDR3 in DNA: TGTGCCAGCATCCAGGGGGCCGTGAACACTGAAGCTTTCTTT. Translating it yields CASIQGAVNTEAFF. The chain employs TRBV28 and TRBJ1-1; TRBD1 matches at 8 bases. V shed 7 bases and J 0 bases; nucleotides not matched to a gene: 4. The germline V gene has CDR1 MDHEN and CDR2 SYDVKM. The CDR3 runs to 14 residues.

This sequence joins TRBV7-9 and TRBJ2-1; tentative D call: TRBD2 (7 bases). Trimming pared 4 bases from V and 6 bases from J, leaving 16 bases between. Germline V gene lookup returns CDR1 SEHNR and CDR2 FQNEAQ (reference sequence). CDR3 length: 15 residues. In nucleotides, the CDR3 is TGTGCCAGCAGCTCAGAGTGGGAGGGGGGCAATGAGCAGTTCTTC. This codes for CASSSEWEGGNEQFF.

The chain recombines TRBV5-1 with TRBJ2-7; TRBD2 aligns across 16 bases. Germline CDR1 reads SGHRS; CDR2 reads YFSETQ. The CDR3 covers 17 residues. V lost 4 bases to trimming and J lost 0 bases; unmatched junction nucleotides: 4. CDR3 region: CASSGTSGRGSSYEQYF. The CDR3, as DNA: TGCGCCAGCAGCGGGACTAGCGGGAGGGGGAGCTCCTACGAGCAGTACTTC.

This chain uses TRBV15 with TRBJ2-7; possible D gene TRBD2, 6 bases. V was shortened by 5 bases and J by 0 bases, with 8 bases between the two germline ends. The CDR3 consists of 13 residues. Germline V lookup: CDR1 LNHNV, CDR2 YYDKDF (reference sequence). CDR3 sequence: CATSQTSSYEQYF. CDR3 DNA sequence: TGTGCCACCAGCCAGACTAGCTCCTACGAGCAGTACTTC.

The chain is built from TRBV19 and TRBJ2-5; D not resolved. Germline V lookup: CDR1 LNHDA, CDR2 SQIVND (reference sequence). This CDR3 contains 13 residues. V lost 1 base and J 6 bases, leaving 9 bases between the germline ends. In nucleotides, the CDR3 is TGTGCCAGTAGTATAGTTAGGAGCCAGACCCAGTACTTC. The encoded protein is CASSIVRSQTQYF.

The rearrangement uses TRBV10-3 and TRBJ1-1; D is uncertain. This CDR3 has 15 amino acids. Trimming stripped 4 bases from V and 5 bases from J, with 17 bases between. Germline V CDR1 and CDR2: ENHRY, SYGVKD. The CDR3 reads CAISGKMGYGTEAFF. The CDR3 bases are TGTGCCATCAGTGGTAAGATGGGGTATGGGACTGAAGCTTTCTTT.

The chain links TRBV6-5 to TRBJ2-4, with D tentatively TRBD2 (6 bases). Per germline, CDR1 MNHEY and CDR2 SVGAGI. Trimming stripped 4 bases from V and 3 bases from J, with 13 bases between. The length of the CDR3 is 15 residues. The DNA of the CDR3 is TGTGCCAGCAGTTCCCTCGACGGGGGCAAAAACATTCAGTACTTC. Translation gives CASSSLDGGKNIQYF.

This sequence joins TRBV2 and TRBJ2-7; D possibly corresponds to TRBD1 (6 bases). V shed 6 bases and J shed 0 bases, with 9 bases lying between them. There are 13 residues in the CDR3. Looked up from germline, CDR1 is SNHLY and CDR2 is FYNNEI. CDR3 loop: CASSWDNSYEQYF. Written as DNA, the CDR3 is TGTGCCAGCAGCTGGGACAACTCCTACGAGCAGTACTTC.